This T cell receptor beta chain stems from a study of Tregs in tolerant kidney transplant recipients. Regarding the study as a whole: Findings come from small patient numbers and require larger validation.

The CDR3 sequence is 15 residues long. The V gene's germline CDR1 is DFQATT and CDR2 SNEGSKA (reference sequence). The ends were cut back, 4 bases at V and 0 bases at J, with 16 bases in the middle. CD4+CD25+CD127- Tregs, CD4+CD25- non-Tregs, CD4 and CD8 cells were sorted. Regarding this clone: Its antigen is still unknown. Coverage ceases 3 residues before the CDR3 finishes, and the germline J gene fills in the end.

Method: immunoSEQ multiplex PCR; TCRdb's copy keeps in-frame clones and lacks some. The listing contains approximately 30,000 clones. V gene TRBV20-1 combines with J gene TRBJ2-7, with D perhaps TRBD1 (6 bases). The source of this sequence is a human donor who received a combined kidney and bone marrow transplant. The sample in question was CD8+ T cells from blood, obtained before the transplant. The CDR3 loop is CSATKLGQISYEQYF. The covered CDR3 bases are TGCAGTGCTACAAAGCTAGGACAGATCTCCTACGAG.